This TCR beta chain was recorded in a study of response to subunit inactivated influenza vaccine. V was pared by 2 bases and J by 5 bases, with 13 bases between. CDR3 length: 14 residues. TCRdb analysed the RT-PCR reads with MiXCR anew, one entry per CDR3 protein. The data show around 600,000 distinct CDR3 sequences, about 11% seen once. This sample was shared with a second study, whose subject was T cells expressing NK-cell markers. That investigation notes: Making the TCR beta cDNA relied on 5'RACE template switching with UMIs. Sorted CD3+CD56+NKG2C+, CD3+CD56+NKG2C- and CD3+CD56-NKG2C+ T cells provided the TCR beta repertoires. There were seven HCMV-seropositive donors and one seronegative donor among the eight sequenced. In a handful of donors, dominant CD3+CD56+NKG2C+ clones formed about 1.0-7.5% of CD8+ cells.

This clonotype was sampled from a middle-aged man who received an inactivated influenza vaccine. This chain links TRBV12-3 or TRBV12-4 with TRBJ2-7, with D possibly TRBD2 on 6 matching bases. The sample consisted of PBMCs from blood, taken on the day of vaccination. CDR3 region: CASSLLGGVDEQYF. As DNA, the CDR3 is TGTGCCAGCAGTTTACTGGGGGGAGTGGACGAGCAGTACTTC.